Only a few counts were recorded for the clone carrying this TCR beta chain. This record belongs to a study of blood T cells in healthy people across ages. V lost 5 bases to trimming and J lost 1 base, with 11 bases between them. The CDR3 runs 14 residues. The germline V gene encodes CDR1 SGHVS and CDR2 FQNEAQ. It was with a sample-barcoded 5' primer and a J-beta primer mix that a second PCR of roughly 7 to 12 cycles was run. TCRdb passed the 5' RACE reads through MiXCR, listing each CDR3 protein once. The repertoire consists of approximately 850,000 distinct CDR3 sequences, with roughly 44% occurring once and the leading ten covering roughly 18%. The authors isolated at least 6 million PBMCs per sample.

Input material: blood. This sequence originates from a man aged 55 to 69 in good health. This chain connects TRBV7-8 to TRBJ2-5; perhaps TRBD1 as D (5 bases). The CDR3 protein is CASSQTEAQETQYF. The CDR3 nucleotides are TGTGCCAGCAGCCAGACAGAGGCCCAAGAGACCCAGTACTTC.